This T cell receptor (beta chain) was recorded in a study of vaccination and CD4 T cells after COVID-19. Study-level background: Convalescent patients gave post-COVID blood a median around 91 days post-diagnosis, range 35 to 161.

The study sequenced cultured CD4+ T cell DNA using the Oncomine TCR Beta short-read assay. MiXCR, run by TCRdb on the PCR reads, gives a single entry per CDR3 protein. This sample has fewer than 15,000 distinct CDR3 sequences, with 50% to 65% found just once. As concerns this clonotype: Its antigen is unknown.

Treatment denoted: approximately 11-day PBMC culture with coronavirus spike peptide pools or control peptides (ViraFEST assay). ViraFEST stimulated the growth of antigen-specific T cells using peptide pools and subsequently profiled their TCRs by sequencing. IL-2 at about 11 IU/ml and peptide pools at 10 ug/ml were added to PBMCs cultured at a few million per well. Isolation of CD4+ T cells by negative selection took place after around 9 days of culture. The CDR3 sequence is 14 residues long. V lost 7 bases and J 0 bases, leaving 10 bases between the germline ends. The germline V gene has CDR1 MDHEN and CDR2 SYDVKM.

The sample was CD4+ T cells from blood, cultured in vitro. The receptor's source is a human donor who had recovered from COVID-19. This sequence joins TRBV28 and TRBJ2-1, with D possibly matching TRBD2 (5 bases). The CDR3 reads CASTRRSSYNEQFF. CDR3 sequence (DNA): TGTGCCAGCACTCGGAGGAGCTCCTACAATGAGCAGTTCTTC.